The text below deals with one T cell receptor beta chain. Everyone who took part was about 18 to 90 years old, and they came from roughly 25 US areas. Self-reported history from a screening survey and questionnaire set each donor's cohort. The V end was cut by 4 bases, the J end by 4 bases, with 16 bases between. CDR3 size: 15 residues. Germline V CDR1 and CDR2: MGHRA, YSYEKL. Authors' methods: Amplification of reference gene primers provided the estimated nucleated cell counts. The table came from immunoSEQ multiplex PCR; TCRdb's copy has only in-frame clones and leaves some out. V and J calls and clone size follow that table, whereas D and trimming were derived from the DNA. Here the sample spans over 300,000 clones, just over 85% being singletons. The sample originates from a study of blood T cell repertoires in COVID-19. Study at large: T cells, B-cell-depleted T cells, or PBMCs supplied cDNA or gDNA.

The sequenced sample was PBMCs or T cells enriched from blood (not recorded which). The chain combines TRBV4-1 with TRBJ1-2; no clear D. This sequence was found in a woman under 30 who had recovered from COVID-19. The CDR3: CASSPEGRPTYGYTF. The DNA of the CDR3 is TGCGCCAGCAGCCCGGAGGGTCGCCCCACCTATGGCTACACCTTC.